The entry that follows covers one T cell receptor (beta chain) sequence. What it recognizes is unknown. Only in-frame clones appear in the TCRdb table, and some are missing; sequencing was by immunoSEQ multiplex PCR. The sample yields around 20,000 clones, roughly 79% seen once. This entry is derived from a study of T cell responses to AZD1222 COVID-19 vaccine. Notes on the study in general: Females made up more of the donors, who were largely white British, and clonal diversity may have come out too low. Spike-specific TCR breadth and depth went up after people got two AZD1222 doses. Unmutated regions of variants are reportedly targeted by nearly half of spike-specific TCRs.

Germline CDR1 is SGDLS and CDR2 is YYNGEE. Deletions cut 1 base from V and 2 bases from J, with 13 bases between. This CDR3 is built from 16 residues. Analyses pooled second doses at about 4 or about 12 weeks. The sequences come from peripheral blood, collected 28 days after the second AZD1222 dose. The receptor was derived from an adult who received the AZD1222 COVID-19 vaccine. The chain combines TRBV9 with TRBJ1-3; D is perhaps TRBD1 (6 bases). The CDR3 loop is CASSVHVGAAGNTIYF. The CDR3 nucleotides are TGTGCCAGCAGCGTACATGTGGGGGCGGCTGGAAACACCATATATTTT. Together with reference TRBV9 and TRBJ1-3, the CDR3 gives the full variable domain: DSGVTQTPKHLITATGQRVTLRCSPRSGDLSVYWYQQSLDQGLQFLIQYYNGEERAKGNILERFSAQQFPDLHSELNLSSLELGDSALYFCASSVHVGAAGNTIYFGEGSWLTVV.